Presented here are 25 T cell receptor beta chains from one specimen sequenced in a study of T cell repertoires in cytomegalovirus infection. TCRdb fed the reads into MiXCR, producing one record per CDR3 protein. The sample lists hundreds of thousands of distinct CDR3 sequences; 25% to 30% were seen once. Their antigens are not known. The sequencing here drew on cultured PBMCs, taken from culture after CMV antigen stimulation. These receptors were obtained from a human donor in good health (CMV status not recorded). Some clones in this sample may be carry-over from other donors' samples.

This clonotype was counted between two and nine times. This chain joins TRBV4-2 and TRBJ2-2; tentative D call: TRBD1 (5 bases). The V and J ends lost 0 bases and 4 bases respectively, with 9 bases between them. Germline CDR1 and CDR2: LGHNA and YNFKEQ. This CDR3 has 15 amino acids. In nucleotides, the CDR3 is TGTGCCAGCAGCCAAGATCGAGACAGCACCGGGGAGCTGTTTTTT. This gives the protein CASSQDRDSTGELFF.

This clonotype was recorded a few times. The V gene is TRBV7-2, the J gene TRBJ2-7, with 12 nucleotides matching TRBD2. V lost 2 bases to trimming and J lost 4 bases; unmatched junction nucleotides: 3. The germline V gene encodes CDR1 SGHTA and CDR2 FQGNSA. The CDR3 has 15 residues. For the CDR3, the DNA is TGTGCCAGCAGCTTAAGGACTAGCGGGATATACGAGCAGTACTTC. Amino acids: CASSLRTSGIYEQYF.

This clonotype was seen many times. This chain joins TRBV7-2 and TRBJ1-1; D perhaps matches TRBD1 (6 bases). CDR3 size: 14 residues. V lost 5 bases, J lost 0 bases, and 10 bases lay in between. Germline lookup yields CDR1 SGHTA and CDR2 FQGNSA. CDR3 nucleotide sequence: TGTGCCAGCAGCATACAGGGACTGAACACTGAAGCTTTCTTT. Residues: CASSIQGLNTEAFF.

CDR3 in DNA: TGTGCCAGCAGCCCTCCGGGCCGGGGAAGCAATCAGCCCCAGCATTTT. Protein: CASSPPGRGSNQPQHF. The chain couples TRBV5-5 to TRBJ1-5; D uncertain. There are 16 residues in the CDR3. Germline CDR1 reads SGHKS; CDR2 reads YYEKEE (reference sequence). The V gene lost 4 bases and the J gene lost 1 base, with 15 bases spanning the gap.

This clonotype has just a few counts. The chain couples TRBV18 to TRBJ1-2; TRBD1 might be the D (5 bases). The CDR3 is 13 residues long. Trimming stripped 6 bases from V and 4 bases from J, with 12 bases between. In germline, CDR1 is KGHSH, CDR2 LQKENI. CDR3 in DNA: TGTGCCAGCTCCTACGCCGGGGGCTATGGCTACACCTTC. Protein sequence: CASSYAGGYGYTF.

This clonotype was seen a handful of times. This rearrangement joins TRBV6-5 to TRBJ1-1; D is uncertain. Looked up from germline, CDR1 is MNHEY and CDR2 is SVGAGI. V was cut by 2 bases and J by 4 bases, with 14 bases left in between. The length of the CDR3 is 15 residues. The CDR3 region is CASSYGRSGGTEAFF. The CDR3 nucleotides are TGTGCCAGCAGTTACGGCCGCTCGGGTGGCACTGAAGCTTTCTTT.

CDR3 sequence: CAIADLSSGGPLNTYEQYF. The CDR3 DNA reads as TGTGCCATCGCGGACCTGTCTAGCGGGGGCCCCTTGAATACCTACGAGCAGTACTTC. The chain combines TRBV10-3 with TRBJ2-7, with 10 positions matching TRBD2. Unmatched junction bases numbered 21, after V lost 8 bases and J lost 2 bases. This CDR3 spans 19 amino acids. Per germline, CDR1 ENHRY and CDR2 SYGVKD.

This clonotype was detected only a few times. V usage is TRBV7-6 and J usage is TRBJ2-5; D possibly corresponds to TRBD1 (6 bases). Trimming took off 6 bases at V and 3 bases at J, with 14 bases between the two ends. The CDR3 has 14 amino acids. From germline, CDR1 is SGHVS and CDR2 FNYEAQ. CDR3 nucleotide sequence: TGTGCCAGCAGGGCCGGGACAACCAAAGAGACCCAGTACTTC. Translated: CASRAGTTKETQYF.

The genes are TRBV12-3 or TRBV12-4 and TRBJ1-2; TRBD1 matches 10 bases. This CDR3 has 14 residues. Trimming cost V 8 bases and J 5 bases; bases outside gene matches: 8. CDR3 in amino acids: CASYRTGGKYGYTF. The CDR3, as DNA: TGTGCCAGCTATAGGACAGGGGGAAAATATGGCTACACCTTC.

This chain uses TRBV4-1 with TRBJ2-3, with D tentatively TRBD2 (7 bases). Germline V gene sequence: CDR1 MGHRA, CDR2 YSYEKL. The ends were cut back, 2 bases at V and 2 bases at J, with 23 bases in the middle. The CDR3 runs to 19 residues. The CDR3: CASSQRGVAGLLLTDTQYF. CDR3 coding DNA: TGCGCCAGCAGCCAAAGGGGGGTGGCGGGACTACTACTCACAGATACGCAGTATTTT.

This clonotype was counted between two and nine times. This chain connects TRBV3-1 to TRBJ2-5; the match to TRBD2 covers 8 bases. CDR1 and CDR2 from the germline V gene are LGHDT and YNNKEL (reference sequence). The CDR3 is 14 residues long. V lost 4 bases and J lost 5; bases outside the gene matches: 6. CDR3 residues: CASSPIAGSETQYF. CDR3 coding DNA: TGTGCCAGCAGCCCAATAGCGGGAAGCGAGACCCAGTACTTC.

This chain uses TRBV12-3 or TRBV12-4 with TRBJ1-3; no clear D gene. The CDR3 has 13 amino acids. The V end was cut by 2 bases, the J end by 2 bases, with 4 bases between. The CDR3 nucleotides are TGTGCCAGCAGTTTATCGACTGGAAACACCATATATTTT. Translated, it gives CASSLSTGNTIYF.

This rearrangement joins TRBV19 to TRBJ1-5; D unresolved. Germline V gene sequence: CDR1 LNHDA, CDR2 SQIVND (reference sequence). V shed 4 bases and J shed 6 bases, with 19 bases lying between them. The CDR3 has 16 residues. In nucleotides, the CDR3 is TGTGCCAGTAGTAGCGCGAGCAGGTCAGTTGCTCAGCCCCAGCATTTT. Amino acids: CASSSASRSVAQPQHF.

CDR3 in DNA: TGCAGTGCTAGTAACACCTACAATGAGCAGTTCTTC. Translated, it gives CSASNTYNEQFF. J is TRBJ2-1 and V is TRBV20-1; D uncertain. Germline CDR1 reads DFQATT; CDR2 reads SNEGSKA (reference sequence). This CDR3 has 12 amino acids. The ends were cut back, 3 bases at V and 2 bases at J, with 5 bases in the middle.

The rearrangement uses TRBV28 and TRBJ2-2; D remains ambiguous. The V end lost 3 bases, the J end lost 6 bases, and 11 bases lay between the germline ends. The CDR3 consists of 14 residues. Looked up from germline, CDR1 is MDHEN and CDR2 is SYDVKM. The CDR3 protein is CASSFSFLAGELFF. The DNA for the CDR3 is TGTGCCAGCAGTTTCTCGTTTCTGGCCGGGGAGCTGTTTTTT.

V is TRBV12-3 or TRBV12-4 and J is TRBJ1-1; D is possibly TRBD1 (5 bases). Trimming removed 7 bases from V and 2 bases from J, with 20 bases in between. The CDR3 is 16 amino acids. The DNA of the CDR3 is TGTGCCAGCAACAAAGGCGGTCAGGGCTTCAACACTGAAGCTTTCTTT. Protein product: CASNKGGQGFNTEAFF.

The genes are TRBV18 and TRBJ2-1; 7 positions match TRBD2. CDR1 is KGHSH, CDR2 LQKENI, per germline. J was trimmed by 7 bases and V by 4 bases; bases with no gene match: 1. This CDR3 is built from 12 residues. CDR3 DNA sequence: TGTGCCAGCTCACAACTAGCGAATGAGCAGTTCTTC. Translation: CASSQLANEQFF. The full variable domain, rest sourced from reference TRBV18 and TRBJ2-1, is NAGVMQNPRHLVRRRGQEARLRCSPMKGHSHVYWYRQLPEEGLKFMVYLQKENIIDESGMPKERFSAEFPKEGPSILRIQQVVRGDSAAYFCASSQLANEQFFGPGTRLTVL.

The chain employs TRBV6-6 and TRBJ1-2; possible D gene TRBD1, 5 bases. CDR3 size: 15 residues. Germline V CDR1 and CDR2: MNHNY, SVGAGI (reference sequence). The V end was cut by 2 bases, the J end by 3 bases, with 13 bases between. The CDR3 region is CASSYPSRGDYGYTF. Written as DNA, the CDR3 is TGTGCCAGCAGTTACCCCTCGAGGGGCGACTATGGCTACACCTTC.

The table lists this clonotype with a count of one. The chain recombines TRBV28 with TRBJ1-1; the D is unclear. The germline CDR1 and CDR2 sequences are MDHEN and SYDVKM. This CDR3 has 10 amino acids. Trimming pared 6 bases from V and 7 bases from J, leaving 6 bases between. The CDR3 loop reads CASRQYEAFF. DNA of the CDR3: TGTGCCAGCAGGCAATATGAAGCTTTCTTT.

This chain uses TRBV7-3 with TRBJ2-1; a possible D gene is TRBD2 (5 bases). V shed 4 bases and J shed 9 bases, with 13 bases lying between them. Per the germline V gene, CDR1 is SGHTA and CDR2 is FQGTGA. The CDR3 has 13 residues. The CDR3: CASSSRSGSEQFF. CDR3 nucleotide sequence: TGTGCCAGCAGCTCCCGGAGCGGCAGTGAGCAGTTCTTC.

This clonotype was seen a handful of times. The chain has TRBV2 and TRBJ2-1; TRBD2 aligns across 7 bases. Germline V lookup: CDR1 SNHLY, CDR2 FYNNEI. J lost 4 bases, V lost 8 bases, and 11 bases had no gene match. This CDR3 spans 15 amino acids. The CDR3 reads CASLGTGGSYNEQFF. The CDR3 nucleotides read TGTGCCAGCCTTGGAACGGGGGGATCATACAATGAGCAGTTCTTC. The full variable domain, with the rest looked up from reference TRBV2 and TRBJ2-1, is EPEVTQTPSHQVTQMGQEVILRCVPISNHLYFYWYRQILGQKVEFLVSFYNNEISEKSEIFDDQFSVERPDGSNFTLKIRSTKLEDSAMYFCASLGTGGSYNEQFFGPGTRLTVL.

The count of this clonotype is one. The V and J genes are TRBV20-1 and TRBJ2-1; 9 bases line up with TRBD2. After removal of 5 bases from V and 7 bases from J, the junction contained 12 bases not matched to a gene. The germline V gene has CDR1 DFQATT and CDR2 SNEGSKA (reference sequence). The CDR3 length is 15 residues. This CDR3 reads CSAGKVAGGPNEQFF. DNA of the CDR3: TGCAGTGCTGGCAAAGTTGCGGGGGGGCCTAATGAGCAGTTCTTC.

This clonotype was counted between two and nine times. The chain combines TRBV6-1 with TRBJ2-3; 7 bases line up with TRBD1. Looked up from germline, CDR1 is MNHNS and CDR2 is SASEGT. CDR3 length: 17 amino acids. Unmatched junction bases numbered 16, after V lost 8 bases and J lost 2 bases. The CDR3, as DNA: TGTGCCAGCTCTCGAGTTCATCCGGGACAGTTCACAGATACGCAGTATTTT. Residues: CASSRVHPGQFTDTQYF.

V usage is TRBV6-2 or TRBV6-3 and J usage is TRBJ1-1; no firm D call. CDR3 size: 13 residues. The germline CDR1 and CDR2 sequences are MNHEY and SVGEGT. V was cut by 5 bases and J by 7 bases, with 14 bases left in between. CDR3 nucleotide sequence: TGTGCCAGCAGTCTTGGGAGATCTTATGAAGCTTTCTTT. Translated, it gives CASSLGRSYEAFF.

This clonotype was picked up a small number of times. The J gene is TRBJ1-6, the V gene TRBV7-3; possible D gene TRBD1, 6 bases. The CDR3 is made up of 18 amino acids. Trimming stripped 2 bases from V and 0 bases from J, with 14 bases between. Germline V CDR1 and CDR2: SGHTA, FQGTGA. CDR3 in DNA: TGTGCCAGCAGCTTAGGACAGTCCGGAAGCTCCTATAATTCACCCCTCCACTTT. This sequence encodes CASSLGQSGSSYNSPLHF.